A single sample gave rise to the 17 T cell receptor beta chains below, sequenced in a study of cytomegalovirus exposure and HLA in healthy donors. The PCR was carried out with 60 Vbeta primers and 13 Jbeta primers. Sequencing used immunoSEQ multiplex PCR; TCRdb keeps in-frame clones, though not all of them. Of hundreds of thousands of clones detected, approximately 82% appear once; the ten largest clones hold 3.5% to 4%. Input material: PBMCs. The source of these receptors is a male donor in good health and CMV-seronegative.

The chain uses TRBV2 and TRBJ1-2, with TRBD1 matching over 7 bases. V gave up 6 bases and J gave up 4 bases; unmatched junction bases: 14. Germline V gives CDR1 SNHLY, CDR2 FYNNEI. The CDR3 has 16 residues. The CDR3 sequence is CASSGDSAIKIYGYTF. CDR3 DNA sequence: TGTGCCAGCAGCGGGGACAGCGCTATAAAGATCTATGGCTACACCTTC.

The rearrangement links TRBV29-1 to TRBJ2-5; perhaps TRBD1 as D (5 bases). V gave up 3 bases and J gave up 7 bases, with 15 bases separating them. Germline CDR1 and CDR2: SQVTM and ANQGSEA. CDR3 size: 13 residues. Here the CDR3 DNA reads TGCAGCGTTGATGGCAGGGTCGATGCGACCCAGTACTTC. This codes for CSVDGRVDATQYF.

This rearrangement joins TRBV9 to TRBJ2-1; 7 bases fit TRBD2. With V trimmed by 2 bases and J by 8 bases, 7 bases remained unmatched. The length of the CDR3 is 14 residues. Germline V lookup: CDR1 SGDLS, CDR2 YYNGEE. The CDR3 DNA sequence: TGTGCCAGCAGCGTGGGACTACTCGGACATGAGCAGTTCTTC. As protein: CASSVGLLGHEQFF.

CDR3 in amino acids: CASNKDSLYGYTF. The CDR3 bases are TGTGCCAGCAACAAGGACAGCCTCTATGGCTACACCTTC. The chain has TRBV6-1 and TRBJ1-2, with D maybe TRBD1 (6 bases). The CDR3 is 13 amino acids. CDR1 and CDR2 from the germline V gene are MNHNS and SASEGT. V was cut by 7 bases and J by 4 bases, with 13 bases left in between.

The chain employs TRBV5-1 and TRBJ2-5; 9 bases line up with TRBD2. The V segment lost 0 bases and the J segment 3 bases; nucleotides outside the gene matches: 9. Germline V gives CDR1 SGHRS, CDR2 YFSETQ. The CDR3 is 17 amino acids. CDR3 in amino acids: CASSLEGAGGPEETQYF. The CDR3, as DNA: TGCGCCAGCAGCTTGGAAGGTGCGGGAGGGCCAGAAGAGACCCAGTACTTC.

V is TRBV19 and J is TRBJ2-4; D is possibly TRBD2 (6 bases). CDR3 length equals 16 residues. V was cut by 2 bases and J by 0 bases, with 11 bases left in between. Looked up from germline, CDR1 is LNHDA and CDR2 is SQIVND (reference sequence). The chain's CDR3 is CASSILTSGAKNIQYF. The CDR3 nucleotides are TGTGCCAGTAGTATATTGACTAGTGGAGCCAAAAACATTCAGTACTTC.

The chain has TRBV5-1 and TRBJ1-1; TRBD1 is a possible D gene (5 bases). The V and J ends lost 5 bases and 2 bases respectively, with 13 bases between them. This CDR3 has 14 residues. Germline V CDR1 and CDR2: SGHRS, YFSETQ. The chain's CDR3 is CASRHRTRNTEAFF. CDR3 DNA: TGCGCCAGCAGACACCGGACAAGAAACACTGAAGCTTTCTTT.

Turning to this clone: This CDR3 is also generated by other DNA sequences in the sample. The chain links TRBV19 to TRBJ2-7; a possible D gene is TRBD1 (6 bases). V was trimmed by 1 base and J by 2 bases, leaving 12 bases between them. CDR3 length: 15 amino acids. CDR1 and CDR2 from the germline V gene are LNHDA and SQIVND (reference sequence). CDR3 DNA sequence: TGTGCCAGTAGTATAGGTACAGGGCTTCCCTACGAGCAGTACTTC. Its protein is CASSIGTGLPYEQYF.

The J gene is TRBJ2-7, the V gene TRBV13; TRBD2 matches 14 bases. This CDR3 spans 22 amino acids. V shed 5 bases, J shed 6 bases, and the junction held 27 bases outside the gene matches. Germline V gives CDR1 PRHDT, CDR2 FYEKMQ (reference sequence). The CDR3 DNA reads as TGTGCCAGCAGCCTGTCAGGAGGGACTAGCGGGAGTGTGGGTAAGCAGGTCGGCGAGCAGTACTTC. Translating gives CASSLSGGTSGSVGKQVGEQYF.

This clone has more than one count but fewer than ten. This CDR3 reads CASARDTGELFF. The CDR3 nucleotides are TGTGCCAGCGCTCGGGACACCGGGGAGCTGTTTTTT. This chain links TRBV28 with TRBJ2-2; D gene unclear. CDR1 is MDHEN, CDR2 SYDVKM, per germline. There are 12 residues in the CDR3. Trimming left V 8 bases short and J 3 bases short, with 7 bases between.

This clone was observed a handful of times. V is TRBV28 and J is TRBJ1-4, with D possibly matching TRBD1 (6 bases). This CDR3 spans 14 amino acids. CDR1 MDHEN and CDR2 SYDVKM come from the germline V gene. The V and J ends lost 6 bases and 7 bases respectively, with 15 bases between them. The CDR3, as DNA: TGTGCCAGCAGCCCGGGGGGGGCTAGTGAAAAACTGTTTTTT. This gives the protein CASSPGGASEKLFF.

The CDR3, as DNA: TGTGCCAGCAGCCCCGAGTGGCGGACTAGCGGGTACCAAGAGACCCAGTACTTC. Translated, it gives CASSPEWRTSGYQETQYF. V usage is TRBV9 and J usage is TRBJ2-5; 11 nucleotides align to TRBD2. V shed 4 bases and J 0 bases; nucleotides not matched to a gene: 11. This CDR3 contains 18 residues. Germline CDR1 SGDLS, CDR2 YYNGEE. Full variable domain (rest looked up from reference TRBV9 and TRBJ2-5): DSGVTQTPKHLITATGQRVTLRCSPRSGDLSVYWYQQSLDQGLQFLIQYYNGEERAKGNILERFSAQQFPDLHSELNLSSLELGDSALYFCASSPEWRTSGYQETQYFGPGTRLLVL.

This clone was seen once. The genes are TRBV18 and TRBJ2-7; 14 nucleotides match TRBD2. The length of the CDR3 is 17 residues. Germline-derived CDR1 and CDR2 are KGHSH and LQKENI. Trimming at V came to 1 base and at J to 6 bases, leaving 8 bases not matched to a gene. CDR3 loop: CASSPLSGLAGGGEQYF. CDR3 DNA: TGTGCCAGCTCACCACTTTCCGGACTAGCGGGAGGTGGCGAGCAGTACTTC.

This clone has only a few counts. The chain joins TRBV6-6 to TRBJ2-6; the match to TRBD1 covers 8 bases. The V gene end was trimmed by 6 bases and the J gene end by 2 bases; junction bases not matched to a gene: 3. CDR3 length equals 15 residues. Looked up from germline, CDR1 is MNHNY and CDR2 is SVGAGI (reference sequence). CDR3 residues: CASRADRAGANVLTF. DNA of the CDR3: TGTGCCAGCAGGGCGGACAGGGCTGGGGCCAACGTCCTGACTTTC.

This chain uses TRBV7-3 with TRBJ2-7; 9 bases fit TRBD1. The CDR3 runs to 15 residues. The V gene's germline CDR1 is SGHTA and CDR2 FQGTGA. The V gene end was trimmed by 3 bases and the J gene end by 5 bases; junction bases not matched to a gene: 8. This CDR3 is CASSLTGTGSHEQYF. The CDR3 DNA follows: TGTGCCAGCAGCTTGACCGGGACAGGGTCCCACGAGCAGTACTTC.

V and J are TRBV11-2 and TRBJ2-2; 7 positions match TRBD1. The germline gives CDR1 SGHAT, CDR2 FQNNGV. The CDR3 has 16 amino acids. V trimming: 2 bases; J trimming: 1 base; junction bases outside the gene matches: 4. CDR3 protein: CASSLIGGQNTGELFF. In DNA, the CDR3 is TGTGCCAGCAGCTTAATAGGGGGCCAGAACACCGGGGAGCTGTTTTTT.

The rearrangement joins TRBV5-8 to TRBJ2-3; TRBD1 agrees at 7 bases. The germline CDR1 and CDR2 sequences are SGHTS and YDEGEE. V shed 4 bases and J 0 bases; nucleotides not matched to a gene: 5. This CDR3 comprises 15 residues. The CDR3 DNA sequence: TGTGCCAGCAGCGCCGGGACAGTTAGCACAGATACGCAGTATTTT. It codes for CASSAGTVSTDTQYF.